The 5 T cell receptor beta chains below come from one sample, sequenced in a study of beta chain features in type 1 diabetes. General study results and limits: TCRB CDR3s were moderately but significantly shorter in Type 1 diabetes patients in all four CD4+ subsets.

No antigen has been assigned to these receptors. Expressed TCRB transcripts were sequenced because the isolated RNA had all been reverse transcribed beforehand. Using immunoSEQ multiplex PCR, the repertoire was profiled, and TCRdb retains in-frame clones only, with some absent. The table has nearly 700,000 clones, around an eighth seen once. The specimen sequenced was naive CD4+ T cells from blood. The receptors originated from a man between 18 and 35 years old with type 1 diabetes.

This clone has a handful of counts. The V gene is TRBV5-1, the J gene TRBJ2-7; weak D call: TRBD1 (6 bases). The germline gives CDR1 SGHRS, CDR2 YFSETQ. The CDR3 has 15 amino acids. The V end was cut by 3 bases, the J end by 4 bases, with 17 bases between. Written as DNA, the CDR3 is TGCGCCAGCAGCTATGCAACAGGGCTAGAGTACGAGCAGTACTTC. This codes for CASSYATGLEYEQYF.

This clone was seen a few times. The chain is built from TRBV7-7 and TRBJ1-5; D is perhaps TRBD1 (5 bases). The germline V and J ends were trimmed by 5 bases and 3 bases, with 11 bases remaining between them. The length of the CDR3 is 14 residues. Germline V CDR1 and CDR2: SSHAT, FNYEAQ (reference sequence). The CDR3 bases are TGTGCCAGCAGCCACGGGGCGGACAATCAGCCCCAGCATTTT. Protein: CASSHGADNQPQHF.

This rearrangement joins TRBV30 to TRBJ1-5; no firm D call. Between the trimmed V and J ends, which lost 3 bases and 6 bases, there was a span of 9 bases. The CDR3 sequence is 12 residues long. Looked up from germline, CDR1 is GTSNPN and CDR2 is SVGIG (reference sequence). This CDR3 reads CAWRGVGQPQHF. CDR3 DNA: TGTGCCTGGAGGGGAGTGGGTCAGCCCCAGCATTTT.

This clone occurred a few times. V and J are TRBV29-1 and TRBJ2-5; possible D gene TRBD1, 5 bases. V was clipped by 4 bases and J by 4 bases, with 10 bases between them. Germline CDR1 SQVTM, CDR2 ANQGSEA. The CDR3 length is 12 residues. CDR3 bases: TGCAGCGTTGTTGGGGCTGCAGAGACCCAGTACTTC. Encoded protein: CSVVGAAETQYF.

The V call is TRBV7-9, the J call TRBJ1-1; the D is unclear. Germline CDR1 SEHNR, CDR2 FQNEAQ (reference sequence). The CDR3 consists of 14 residues. Trimming pared 3 bases from V and 8 bases from J, leaving 16 bases between. CDR3 bases: TGTGCCAGCAGCTTCGACGGCGGCCTCCCCGAAGCTTTCTTT. Protein: CASSFDGGLPEAFF.